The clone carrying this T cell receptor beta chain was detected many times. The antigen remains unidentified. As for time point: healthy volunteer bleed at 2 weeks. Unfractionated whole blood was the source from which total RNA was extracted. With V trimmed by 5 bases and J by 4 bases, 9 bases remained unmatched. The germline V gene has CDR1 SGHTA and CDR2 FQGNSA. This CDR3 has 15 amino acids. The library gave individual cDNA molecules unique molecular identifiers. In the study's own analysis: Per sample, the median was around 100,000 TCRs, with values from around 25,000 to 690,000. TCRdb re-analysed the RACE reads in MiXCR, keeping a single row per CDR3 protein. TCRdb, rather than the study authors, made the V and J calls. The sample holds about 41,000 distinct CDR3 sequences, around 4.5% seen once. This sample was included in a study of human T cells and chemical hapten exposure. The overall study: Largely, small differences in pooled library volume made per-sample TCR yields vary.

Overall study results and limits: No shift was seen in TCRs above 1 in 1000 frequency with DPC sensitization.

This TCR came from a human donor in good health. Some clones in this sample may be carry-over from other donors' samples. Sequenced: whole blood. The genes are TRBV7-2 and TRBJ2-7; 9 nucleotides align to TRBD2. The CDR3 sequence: CASSLLAGAGYEQYF. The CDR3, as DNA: TGTGCCAGCAGCCTTTTAGCGGGAGCCGGATACGAGCAGTACTTC.